The TCR beta chain described here comes from a study of T cell responses to AZD1222 COVID-19 vaccine. A note on this clone: Its antigen is unidentified.

Profiled with immunoSEQ multiplex PCR; TCRdb holds only in-frame clones, not every one. The repertoire holds 95,000 to 150,000 clones, with about 93% as singletons. Study-wide findings and caveats: Without day 14 samples, only post-peak T cell repertoires were studied.

Sequenced here: peripheral blood, sampled 28 days after the second dose of the MenACWY control vaccine. The clonotype comes from an adult who received the MenACWY meningococcal vaccine as a control.

The chain's CDR3 is CSVGGNEQFF. The DNA for the CDR3 is TGCAGCGTTGGGGGGAATGAGCAGTTCTTC. V gene TRBV29-1 combines with J gene TRBJ2-1; tentatively, D is TRBD1 or TRBD2 (5 bases each). The germline V and J ends were trimmed by 4 bases and 7 bases, with 5 bases remaining between them. The CDR3 contains 10 residues. Germline lookup yields CDR1 SQVTM and CDR2 ANQGSEA.